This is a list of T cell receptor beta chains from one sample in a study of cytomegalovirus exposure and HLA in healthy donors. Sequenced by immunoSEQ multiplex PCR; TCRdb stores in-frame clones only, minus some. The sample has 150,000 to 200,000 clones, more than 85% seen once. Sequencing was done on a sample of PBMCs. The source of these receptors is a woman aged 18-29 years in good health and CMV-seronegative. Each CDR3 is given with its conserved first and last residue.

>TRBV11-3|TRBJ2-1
CASSLYSSGSINNEQFF
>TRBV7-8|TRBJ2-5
CASRPQGNEETQYF
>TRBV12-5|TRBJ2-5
CASGFGQGPQETQYF
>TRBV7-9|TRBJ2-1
CASSILDRGNEQFF
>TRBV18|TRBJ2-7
CASSSGTQAYEQYF
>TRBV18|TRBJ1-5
CASSPQRTGNNQPQHF
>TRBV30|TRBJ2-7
CAWSGQGHYEQYF
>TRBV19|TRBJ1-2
CASSLSPQALLNYGYTF
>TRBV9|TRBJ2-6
CASSEEGSASGANVLTF
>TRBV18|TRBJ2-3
CASSPLAGSTDTQYF
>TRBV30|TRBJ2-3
CAWEGLYSTDTQYF
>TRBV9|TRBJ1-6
CASSVGGPEDSPLHF
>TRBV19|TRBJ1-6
CATRSGRNNSPLHF
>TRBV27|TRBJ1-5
CASRIRADSNQPQHF
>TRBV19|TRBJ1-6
CASRPADVYNSPLHF
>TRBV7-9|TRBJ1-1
CASSGTANTEAFF
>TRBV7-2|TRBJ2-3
CASSLSPSDTQYF
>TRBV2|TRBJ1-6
CASSRDFNSPLHF
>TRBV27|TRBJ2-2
CASSLGQITGELFF
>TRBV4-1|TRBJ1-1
CASSQDGLGFGQANTEAFF
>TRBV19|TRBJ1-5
CASMPGYNQPQHF
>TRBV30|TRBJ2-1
CAWSLREVPYNEQFF
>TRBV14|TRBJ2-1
CASRQQGSYNEQFF
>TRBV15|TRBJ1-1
CATSRDGGGWTEAFF
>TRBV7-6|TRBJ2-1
CASSLGMGGGTYNEQFF
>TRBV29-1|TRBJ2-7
CSARDRGSSYEQYF
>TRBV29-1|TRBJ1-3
CSVVGRLSNTIYF
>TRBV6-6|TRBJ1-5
CASTIQGGNNQPQHF
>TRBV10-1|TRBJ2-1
CASSEPGAGGRYEQFF
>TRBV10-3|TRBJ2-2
CAISDSGGAGELFF
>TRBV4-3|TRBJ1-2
CASSQDSANYGYTF
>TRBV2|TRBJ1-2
CASRVGGGYGYTF
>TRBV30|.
CAWSVRERRFYEQYF
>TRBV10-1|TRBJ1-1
CASTRGAFF
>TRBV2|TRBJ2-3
CASSEQGQVTDTQYF
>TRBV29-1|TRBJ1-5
CSVASRGSDQPQHF
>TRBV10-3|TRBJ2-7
CATSVRSRYEQYF
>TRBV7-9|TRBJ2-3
CASSQGLAGGIDTQYF
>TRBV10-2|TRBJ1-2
CASNQPGRHGYTF
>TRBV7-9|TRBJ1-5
CASSLATIDGRVQPQHF
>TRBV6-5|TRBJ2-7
CASSRTAGDVDEQYF
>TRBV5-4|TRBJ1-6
CASSLVEGSSPLHF
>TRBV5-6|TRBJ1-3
CASNLRTGGFAGNTIYF
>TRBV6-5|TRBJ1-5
CASSYSVEQPQHF
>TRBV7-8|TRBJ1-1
CASSFFPQGTNTEAFF
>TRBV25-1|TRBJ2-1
CASSDQLPGLLHPEQFF